This T cell receptor beta chain was captured by sequencing in a study of beta chain features in type 1 diabetes. Whole-study context: The samples had approximately 100,000,000 sorted cells examined in all. Whole-study results and caveats: Moderate yet significant TCRB CDR3 shortening was seen in Type 1 diabetes patients in all four CD4+ subsets. Short templates might get an advantage during PCR, and this would be equal in patients and controls. Insertion counts at VDJ junctions were lower in type 1 diabetes patients, who also showed more deletions there.

Every isolated RNA sample was fully reverse transcribed, so sequencing captured expressed TCRB transcripts. Repertoires were generated with immunoSEQ multiplex PCR, while TCRdb's copy carries only in-frame clones and drops some. The data contain 40,000 to 50,000 clones, approximately 60% of them seen just once; the ten biggest clones take up more than 1.5%. Germline CDR1 and CDR2: SNHLY and FYNNEI. The CDR3 consists of 11 residues. With respect to this clone: The antigen is unknown. Mismatch with germline at one junction end may stem from a read error.

The J gene is TRBJ1-2, the V gene TRBV2; TRBD1 might be the D (6 bases). Sequencing was done on a sample of Tregs from blood. This TCR was recovered from a man aged 25-45 years with type 1 diabetes. Some clones in this sample may be carry-over from other donors' samples. CDR3 region: CASSDLRDTVF. The CDR3 bases are TGTGCCAGCAGTGACCTCCGGGACACCGTCTTC. Supplemented by reference TRBV2 and TRBJ1-2, the full variable domain reads EPEVTQTPSHQVTQMGQEVILRCVPISNHLYFYWYRQILGQKVEFLVSFYNNEISEKSEIFDDQFSVERPDGSNFTLKIRSTKLEDSAMYFCASSDLRDTVFGSGTRLTVV.